These T cell receptor beta chains were read from a single sample in a study of blood T cell repertoires in COVID-19. TCRdb's table, derived via immunoSEQ multiplex PCR, lists solely in-frame clones and lacks some. This table holds about 77,000 clones, 75% to 85% found once. The material sequenced was peripheral blood. The receptors come from an older woman with acute or convalescent COVID-19. Both conserved end residues are part of each CDR3. A D gene is named only where the DNA matches it firmly. Clone size appears in some rows only: once, few, many, or a class for an expanded clone.

d_call | j_call | clone_size | v_call | cdr3_aa | cdr3_nt
TRBD1 | TRBJ1-5 | . | TRBV4-2 | CASSQTGGSNQPQHF | TGTGCCAGCAGCCAAACAGGGGGAAGCAATCAGCCCCAGCATTTT
TRBD1 | TRBJ1-3 | few | TRBV2 | CASSPGQGVSGNTIYF | TGTGCCAGCAGTCCGGGACAGGGCGTCTCTGGAAACACCATATATTTT
. | TRBJ1-2 | . | TRBV7-3 | CASSSGSGYTF | TGTGCCAGCAGCTCAGGGTCTGGCTACACCTTC
TRBD2 | TRBJ2-5 | . | TRBV5-1 | CASSLGRGYQETQYF | TGCGCCAGCAGCTTGGGGCGGGGGTACCAAGAGACCCAGTACTTC
. | TRBJ1-2 | . | TRBV6-5 | CASRDWGRANYGYTF | TGTGCCAGCAGGGATTGGGGCAGGGCCAACTATGGCTACACCTTC
. | TRBJ1-6 | few | TRBV5-1 | CASSSSRTELLNSPLHF | TGCGCCAGCAGCAGTTCTCGGACAGAACTCTTAAATTCACCCCTCCACTTT
TRBD1 | TRBJ1-2 | . | TRBV9 | CASSPPPPGQYYGYTF | TGTGCCAGCAGCCCCCCCCCACCGGGACAGTACTATGGCTACACCTTC
. | TRBJ1-2 | . | TRBV18 | CASSPWAGEGYTF | TGTGCCAGCTCACCATGGGCAGGTGAGGGCTACACCTTC
. | TRBJ2-2 | . | TRBV19 | CASSIQGTTGELFF | TGTGCCAGTAGTATACAGGGTACCACCGGGGAGCTGTTTTTT
TRBD2 | TRBJ2-1 | few | TRBV6-5 | CASSYSAGGYNEQFF | TGTGCCAGCAGTTACTCTGCGGGGGGATACAATGAGCAGTTCTTC
TRBD1 | TRBJ1-2 | . | TRBV19 | CASSTDPGGPNYGYTF | TGTGCCAGTAGTACGGACCCAGGGGGTCCTAACTATGGCTACACCTTC
TRBD1 | TRBJ2-5 | . | TRBV5-1 | CASRRNEGAETQYF | TGCGCCAGCAGGCGAAACGAGGGGGCAGAGACCCAGTACTTC
TRBD1 | TRBJ1-2 | . | TRBV19 | CASSITLFGQGGYSNYGYTF | TGTGCCAGTAGTATAACACTCTTTGGACAGGGGGGATACTCTAACTATGGCTACACCTTC
TRBD2 | TRBJ2-5 | . | TRBV2 | CASSSPGTSGVREETQYF | TGTGCCAGCAGTTCACCCGGGACTAGCGGGGTTCGTGAAGAGACCCAGTACTTC
TRBD1 | TRBJ1-5 | once | TRBV19 | CASTREQGANQPQHF | TGTGCCAGTACTAGGGAACAGGGGGCAAATCAGCCCCAGCATTTT
. | TRBJ1-5 | . | TRBV14 | CASSQGRYNQPQHF | TGTGCCAGCAGCCAAGGGCGGTACAATCAGCCCCAGCATTTT
TRBD1 | TRBJ2-2 | . | TRBV5-1 | CASSGQGWTGELFF | TGCGCCAGCAGCGGACAGGGTTGGACCGGGGAGCTGTTTTTT
TRBD1 | TRBJ1-2 | . | TRBV11-2 | CASSLYQGAQGYTF | TGTGCCAGCAGCTTATATCAGGGGGCGCAGGGCTACACCTTC
. | TRBJ1-2 | . | TRBV9 | CASSARPEQANYGYTF | TGTGCCAGCAGCGCCCGCCCAGAACAAGCTAACTATGGCTACACCTTC
. | TRBJ2-7 | . | TRBV27 | CASSFRGAYEQYF | TGTGCCAGCAGTTTTAGGGGTGCGTACGAGCAGTACTTC
. | TRBJ2-7 | once | TRBV27 | CASSPSISGLREQYF | TGTGCCAGCAGTCCCTCGATATCAGGGTTGCGGGAGCAGTACTTC
TRBD1 | TRBJ1-5 | . | TRBV5-8 | CASRYRDSPWEPQHF | TGTGCCAGCAGATACCGGGACAGCCCATGGGAGCCCCAGCATTTT
. | TRBJ1-2 | . | TRBV4-3 | CASSQLPTDSDSNGYTF | TGCGCCAGCAGCCAACTCCCAACGGACTCCGATAGCAATGGCTACACCTTC
TRBD1 | TRBJ2-5 | . | TRBV5-8 | CASSRDRAETQYF | TGTGCCAGCAGTCGGGACAGGGCAGAGACCCAGTACTTC
TRBD1 | TRBJ2-1 | . | TRBV7-2 | CASSGTGVEQFF | TGTGCCAGCAGCGGGACAGGGGTTGAGCAGTTCTTC
. | TRBJ2-7 | . | TRBV5-6 | CASSLWGGPVDEQYF | TGTGCCAGCAGCTTGTGGGGGGGGCCAGTCGACGAGCAGTACTTC